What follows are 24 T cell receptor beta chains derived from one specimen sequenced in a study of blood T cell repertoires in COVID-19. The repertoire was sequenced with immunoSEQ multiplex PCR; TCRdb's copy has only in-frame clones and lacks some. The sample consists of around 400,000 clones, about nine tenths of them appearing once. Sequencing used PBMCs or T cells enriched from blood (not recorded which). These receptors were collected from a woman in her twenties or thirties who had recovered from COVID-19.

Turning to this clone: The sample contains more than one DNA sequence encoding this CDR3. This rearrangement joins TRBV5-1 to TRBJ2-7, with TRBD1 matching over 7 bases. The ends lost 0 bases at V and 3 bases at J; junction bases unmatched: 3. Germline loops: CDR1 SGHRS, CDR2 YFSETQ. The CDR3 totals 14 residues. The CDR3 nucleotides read TGCGCCAGCAGCTTGGGAGGGACAGTCTACGAGCAGTACTTC. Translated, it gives CASSLGGTVYEQYF.

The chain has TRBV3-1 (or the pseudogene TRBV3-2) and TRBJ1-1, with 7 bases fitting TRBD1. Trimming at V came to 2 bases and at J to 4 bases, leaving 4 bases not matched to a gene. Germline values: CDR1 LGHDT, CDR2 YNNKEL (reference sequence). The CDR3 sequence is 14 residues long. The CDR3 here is CASSQLRQGTEAFF. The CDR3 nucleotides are TGTGCCAGCAGCCAACTCCGACAGGGCACTGAAGCTTTCTTT.

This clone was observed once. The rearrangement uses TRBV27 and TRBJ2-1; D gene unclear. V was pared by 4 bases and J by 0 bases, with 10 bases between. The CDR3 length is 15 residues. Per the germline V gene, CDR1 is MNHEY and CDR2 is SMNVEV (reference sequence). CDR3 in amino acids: CASSSELSSYNEQFF. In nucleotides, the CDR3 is TGTGCCAGCAGTTCCGAGCTGAGCTCCTACAATGAGCAGTTCTTC.

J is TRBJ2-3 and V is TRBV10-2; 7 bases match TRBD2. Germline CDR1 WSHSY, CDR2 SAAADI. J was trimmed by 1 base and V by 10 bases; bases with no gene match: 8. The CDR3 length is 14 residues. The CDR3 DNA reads TGCGCCACCGGAGGGAGGGTGGGCACAGATACGCAGTATTTT. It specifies CATGGRVGTDTQYF.

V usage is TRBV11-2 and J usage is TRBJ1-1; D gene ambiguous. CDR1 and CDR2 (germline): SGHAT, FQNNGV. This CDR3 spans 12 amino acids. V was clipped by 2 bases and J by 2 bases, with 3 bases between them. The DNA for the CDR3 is TGTGCCAGCAGCTTAACAAACACTGAAGCTTTCTTT. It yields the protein CASSLTNTEAFF. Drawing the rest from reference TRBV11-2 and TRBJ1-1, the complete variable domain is EAGVAQSPRYKIIEKRQSVAFWCNPISGHATLYWYQQILGQGPKLLIQFQNNGVVDDSQLPKDRFSAERLKGVDSTLKIQPAKLEDSAVYLCASSLTNTEAFFGQGTRLTVV.

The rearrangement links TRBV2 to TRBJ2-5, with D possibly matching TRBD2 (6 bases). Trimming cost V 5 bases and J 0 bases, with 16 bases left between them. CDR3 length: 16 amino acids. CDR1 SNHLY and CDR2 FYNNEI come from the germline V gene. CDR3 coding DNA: TGTGCCAGCAGTACGGAGGGACCAGCCGACCAAGAGACCCAGTACTTC. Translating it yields CASSTEGPADQETQYF.

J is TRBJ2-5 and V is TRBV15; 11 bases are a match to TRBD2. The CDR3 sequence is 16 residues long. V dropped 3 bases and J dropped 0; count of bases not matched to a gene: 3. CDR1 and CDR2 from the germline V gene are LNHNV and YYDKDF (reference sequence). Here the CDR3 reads CATSSASGGYQETQYF. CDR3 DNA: TGTGCCACCAGCAGCGCTAGCGGGGGGTACCAAGAGACCCAGTACTTC.

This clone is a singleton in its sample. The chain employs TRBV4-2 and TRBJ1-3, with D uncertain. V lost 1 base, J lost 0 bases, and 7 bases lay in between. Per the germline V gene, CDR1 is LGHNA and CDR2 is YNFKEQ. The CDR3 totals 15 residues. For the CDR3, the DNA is TGTGCCAGCAGCCAAGTACGGGACTCTGGAAACACCATATATTTT. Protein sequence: CASSQVRDSGNTIYF.

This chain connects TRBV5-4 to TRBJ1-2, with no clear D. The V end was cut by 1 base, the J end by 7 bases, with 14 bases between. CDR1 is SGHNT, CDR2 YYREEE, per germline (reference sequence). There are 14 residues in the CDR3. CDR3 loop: CASSLFGEDRGYTF. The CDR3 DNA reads TGTGCCAGCAGCTTGTTTGGGGAGGATCGTGGCTACACCTTC.

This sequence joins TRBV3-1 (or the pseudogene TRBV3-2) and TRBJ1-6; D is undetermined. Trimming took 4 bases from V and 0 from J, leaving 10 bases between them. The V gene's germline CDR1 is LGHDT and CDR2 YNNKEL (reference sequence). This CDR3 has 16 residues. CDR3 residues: CASSRREVSYNSPLHF. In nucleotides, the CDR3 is TGTGCCAGCAGCCGACGTGAGGTCTCCTATAATTCACCCCTCCACTTT.

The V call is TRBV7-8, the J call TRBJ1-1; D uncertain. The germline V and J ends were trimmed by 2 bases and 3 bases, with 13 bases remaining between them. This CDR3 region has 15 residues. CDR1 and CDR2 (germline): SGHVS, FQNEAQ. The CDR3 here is CASSLRRGRDTEAFF. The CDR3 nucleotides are TGTGCCAGCAGCTTACGACGGGGTAGGGACACTGAAGCTTTCTTT.

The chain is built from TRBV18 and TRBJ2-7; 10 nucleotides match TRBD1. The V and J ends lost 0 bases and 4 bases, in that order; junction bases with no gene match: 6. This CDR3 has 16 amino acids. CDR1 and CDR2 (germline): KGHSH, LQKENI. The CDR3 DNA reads TGTGCCAGCTCACCACCATGGACAGGGGGGGCTTACGAGCAGTACTTC. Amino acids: CASSPPWTGGAYEQYF.

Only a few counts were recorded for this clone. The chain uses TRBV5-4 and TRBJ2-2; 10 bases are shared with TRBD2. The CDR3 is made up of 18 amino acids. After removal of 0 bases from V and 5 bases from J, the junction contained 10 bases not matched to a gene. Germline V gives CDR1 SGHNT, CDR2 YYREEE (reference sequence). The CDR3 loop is CASSLAKQLAGKTGELFF. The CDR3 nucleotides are TGTGCCAGCAGCTTGGCGAAGCAACTAGCGGGAAAGACCGGGGAGCTGTTTTTT.

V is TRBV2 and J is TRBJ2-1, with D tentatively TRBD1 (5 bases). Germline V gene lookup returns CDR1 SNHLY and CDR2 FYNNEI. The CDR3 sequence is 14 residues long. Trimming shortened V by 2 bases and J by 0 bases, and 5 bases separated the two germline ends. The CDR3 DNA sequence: TGTGCCAGCAGTGAACAGGGCTCCTACAATGAGCAGTTCTTC. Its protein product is CASSEQGSYNEQFF.

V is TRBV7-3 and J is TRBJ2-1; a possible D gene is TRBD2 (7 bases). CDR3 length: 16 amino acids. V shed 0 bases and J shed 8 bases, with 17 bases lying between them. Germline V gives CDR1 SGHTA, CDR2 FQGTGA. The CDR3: CASSLTSVGGPDEQFF. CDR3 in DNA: TGTGCCAGCAGCTTAACATCCGTGGGGGGGCCGGATGAGCAGTTCTTC.

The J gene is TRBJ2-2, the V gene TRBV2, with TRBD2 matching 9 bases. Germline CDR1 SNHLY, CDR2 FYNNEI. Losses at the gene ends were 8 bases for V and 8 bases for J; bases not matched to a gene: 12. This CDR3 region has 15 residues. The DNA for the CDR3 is TGTGCCAGCGGACTCATAGCGGGAGCAAGGGGGGAGCTGTTTTTT. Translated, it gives CASGLIAGARGELFF.

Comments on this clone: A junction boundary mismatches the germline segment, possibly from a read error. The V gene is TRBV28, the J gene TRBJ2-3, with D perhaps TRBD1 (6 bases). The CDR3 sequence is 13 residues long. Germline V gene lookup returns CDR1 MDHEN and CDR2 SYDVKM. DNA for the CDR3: TGTGCCAGCAGTTTAGGGGGCCTTCTTCCCTTCGCTTTT. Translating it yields CASSLGGLLPFAF. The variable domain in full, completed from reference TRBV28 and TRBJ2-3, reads DVKVTQSSRYLVKRTGEKVFLECVQDMDHENMFWYRQDPGLGLRLIYFSYDVKMKEKGDIPEGYSVSREKKERFSLILESASTNQTSMYLCASSLGGLLPFAFGPGTRLTVL.

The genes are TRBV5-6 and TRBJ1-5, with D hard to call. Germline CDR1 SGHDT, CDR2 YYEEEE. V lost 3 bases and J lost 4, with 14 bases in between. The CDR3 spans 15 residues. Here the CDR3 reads CASSSSGSKNQPQHF. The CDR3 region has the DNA TGTGCCAGCAGCTCCTCCGGGAGTAAAAATCAGCCCCAGCATTTT.

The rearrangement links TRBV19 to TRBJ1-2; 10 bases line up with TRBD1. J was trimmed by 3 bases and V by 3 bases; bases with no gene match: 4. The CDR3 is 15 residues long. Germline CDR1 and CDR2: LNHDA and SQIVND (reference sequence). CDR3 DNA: TGTGCCAGTAGTATTTCGACAGGGGGCTACTATGGCTACACCTTC. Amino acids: CASSISTGGYYGYTF.

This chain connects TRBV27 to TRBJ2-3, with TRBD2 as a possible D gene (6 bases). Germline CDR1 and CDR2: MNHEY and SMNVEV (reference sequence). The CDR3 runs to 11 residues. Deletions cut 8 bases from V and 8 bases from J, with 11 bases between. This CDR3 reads CASGGFSTQYF. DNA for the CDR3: TGTGCCAGCGGGGGGTTTAGTACGCAGTATTTT.

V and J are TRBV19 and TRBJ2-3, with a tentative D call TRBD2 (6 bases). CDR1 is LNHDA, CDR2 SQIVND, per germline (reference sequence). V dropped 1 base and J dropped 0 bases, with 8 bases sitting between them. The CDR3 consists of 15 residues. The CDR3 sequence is CASSIVEGSTDTQYF. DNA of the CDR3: TGTGCCAGTAGTATAGTGGAGGGTAGCACAGATACGCAGTATTTT. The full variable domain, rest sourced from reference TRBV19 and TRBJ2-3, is DGGITQSPKYLFRKEGQNVTLSCEQNLNHDAMYWYRQDPGQGLRLIYYSQIVNDFQKGDIAEGYSVSREKKESFPLTVTSAQKNPTAFYLCASSIVEGSTDTQYFGPGTRLTVL.

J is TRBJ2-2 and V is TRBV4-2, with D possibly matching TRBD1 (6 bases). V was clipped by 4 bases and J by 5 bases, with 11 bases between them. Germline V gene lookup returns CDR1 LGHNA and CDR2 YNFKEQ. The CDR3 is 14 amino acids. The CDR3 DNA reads TGTGCCAGCAGCCGGGAAGGGGGAACCGGGGAGCTGTTTTTT. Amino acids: CASSREGGTGELFF.

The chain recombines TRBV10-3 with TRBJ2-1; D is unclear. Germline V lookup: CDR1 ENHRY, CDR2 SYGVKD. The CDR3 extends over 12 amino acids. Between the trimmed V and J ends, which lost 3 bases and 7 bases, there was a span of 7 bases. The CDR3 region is CAISEFYNEQFF. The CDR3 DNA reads TGTGCCATCAGTGAATTCTATAATGAGCAGTTCTTC.

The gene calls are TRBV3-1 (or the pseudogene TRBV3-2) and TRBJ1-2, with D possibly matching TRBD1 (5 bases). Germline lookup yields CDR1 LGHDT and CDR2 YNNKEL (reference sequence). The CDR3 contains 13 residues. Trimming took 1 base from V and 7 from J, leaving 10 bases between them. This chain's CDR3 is CASSQVVQGGYTF. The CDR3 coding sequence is TGTGCCAGCAGCCAAGTAGTCCAGGGTGGCTACACCTTC.